This T cell receptor beta chain derives from a study of early T cells in non-severe SARS-CoV-2 infection. Turning to the study itself: Bulk RNA from unsorted whole blood was sequenced; chains were unpaired.

CDR3 length equals 16 residues. Germline V gene lookup returns CDR1 SGHAT and CDR2 FQNNGV. V shed 5 bases, J shed 5 bases, and the junction held 11 bases outside the gene matches. Individual cDNA molecules were tagged with unique molecular identifiers, the study reported. Using its own MiXCR run on the 5' RACE reads, TCRdb lists one record per CDR3 protein. The repertoire holds around 58,000 distinct CDR3 sequences, with 15% as singletons. Study outcomes and limitations: VDJdb matching favored anti-spike CD8 responses, missing private and CD4 specificities.

This clonotype was counted at least ten times. Antigen specificity is unknown. Material: whole blood, obtained at baseline. The source of this sequence is an adult who was a healthcare worker with PCR-confirmed SARS-CoV-2 infection or an uninfected control (not recorded which). The chain uses TRBV11-2 and TRBJ2-5; 10 nucleotides align to TRBD1. In nucleotides, the CDR3 is TGTGCCAGCAGCAAACCGGGGACAGGGGCGGTTGAGACCCAGTACTTC. This encodes CASSKPGTGAVETQYF.